This T cell receptor beta chain originates from a study of identical twins. The V and J ends lost 3 bases and 8 bases respectively, with 13 bases between them. The CDR3 has 12 amino acids. Germline V gene sequence: CDR1 DFQATT, CDR2 SNEGSKA (reference sequence). The cDNA had a unique molecular identifier and a template-switch universal primer site. TCRdb ran MiXCR on the 5' RACE reads and lists one entry per CDR3 protein. In the table there are fewer than 500,000 distinct CDR3 sequences, approximately 24% of which are singletons. This sample was shared with a second study, whose subject was T cells expressing NK-cell markers. That study reports: Within the sequenced cohort of eight donors, seven exhibited HCMV seropositivity and one was seronegative. Also leading the CD3+CD56-NKG2C+ fraction in a handful of donors were these clonotypes.

The specimen was CD4+ T cells sorted from blood. V is TRBV20-1 and J is TRBJ1-2; D remains unclear. The source is a woman aged 18-29 years in good health. CDR3 residues: CSASPTGVGYTF. CDR3 sequence (DNA): TGCAGTGCTAGCCCTACCGGGGTCGGCTACACCTTC.